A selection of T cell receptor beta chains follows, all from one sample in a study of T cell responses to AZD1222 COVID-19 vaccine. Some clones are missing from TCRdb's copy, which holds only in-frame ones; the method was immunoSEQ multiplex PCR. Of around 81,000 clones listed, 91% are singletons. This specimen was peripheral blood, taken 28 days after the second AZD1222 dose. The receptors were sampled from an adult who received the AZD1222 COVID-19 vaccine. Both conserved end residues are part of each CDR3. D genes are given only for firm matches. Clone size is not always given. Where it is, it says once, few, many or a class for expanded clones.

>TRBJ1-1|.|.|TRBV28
CASSLLGMNTEAFF
TGTGCCAGCAGTTTACTCGGGATGAACACTGAAGCTTTCTTT
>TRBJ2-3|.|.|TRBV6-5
CASRSTQVRTDTQYF
TGTGCCAGCAGGTCCACACAGGTTCGCACAGATACGCAGTATTTT
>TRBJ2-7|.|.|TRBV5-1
CASSLGLASATSSYEQYF
TGCGCCAGCAGCTTGGGTTTGGCTAGCGCCACGAGCTCCTACGAGCAGTACTTC
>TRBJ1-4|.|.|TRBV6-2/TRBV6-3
CASSYAGGSNEKLFF
TGTGCCAGCAGTTATGCGGGGGGCTCGAATGAAAAACTGTTTTTT
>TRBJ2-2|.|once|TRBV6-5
CASSYDLDYELFF
TGTGCCAGCAGTTACGACCTCGATTATGAGCTGTTTTTT
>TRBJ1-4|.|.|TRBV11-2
CASSLRGPTNEKLFF
TGTGCCAGCAGCTTACGAGGCCCAACTAATGAAAAACTGTTTTTT
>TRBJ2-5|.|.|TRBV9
CASSVGGPQETQYF
TGTGCCAGCAGCGTAGGCGGGCCGCAAGAGACCCAGTACTTC
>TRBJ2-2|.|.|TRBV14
CASSPRSIFTGELFF
TGTGCCAGCAGTCCAAGGTCAATATTCACCGGGGAGCTGTTTTTT
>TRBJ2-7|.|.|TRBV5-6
CASSLVAQGSYEQYF
TGTGCCAGCAGCTTGGTGGCGCAGGGGTCCTACGAGCAGTACTTC
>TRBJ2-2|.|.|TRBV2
CASSEQGRNTGELFF
TGTGCCAGCAGTGAACAGGGAAGGAACACCGGGGAGCTGTTTTTT
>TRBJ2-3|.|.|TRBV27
CASSLTGTRADTQYF
TGTGCCAGCAGTTTAACGGGCACGCGGGCAGATACGCAGTATTTT
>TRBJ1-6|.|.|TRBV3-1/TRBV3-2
CASSQEQQGYSPLHF
TGTGCCAGCAGCCAAGAACAACAGGGTTATTCACCCCTCCACTTT
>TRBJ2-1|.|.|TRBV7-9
CASSFRELREQFF
TGTGCCAGCAGCTTTCGGGAGCTGAGAGAGCAGTTCTTC
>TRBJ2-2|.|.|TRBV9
CASSVASGSNTGELFF
TGTGCCAGCAGCGTAGCTTCGGGATCGAACACCGGGGAGCTGTTTTTT
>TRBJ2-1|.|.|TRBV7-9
CASSRDGNQFF
TGTGCCAGCAGCCGGGACGGCAATCAGTTCTTC